The clone carrying this T cell receptor beta chain was seen once. Its specificity is unknown. This specimen comes from a study of cytomegalovirus exposure and HLA in healthy donors. Notes on the study in general: CMV serostatus was the sole immune exposure data available. Some segments of the V type, notably TRBV6-2 and TRBV6-3, were excluded as indistinguishable.

PCR was performed using 60 Vbeta and 13 Jbeta primers. Only in-frame clones appear in the TCRdb table, and some are missing; sequencing was by immunoSEQ multiplex PCR. The profile shows fewer than 80,000 clones, 70% to 85% of them singletons. Germline assignment: CDR1 SGHTA and CDR2 FQGNSA. The CDR3 contains 15 residues. The V gene lost 1 base and the J gene lost 6 bases, with 13 bases spanning the gap. Specimen: PBMCs. This chain links TRBV7-2 with TRBJ1-5; maybe TRBD1 (5 bases). The source of this sequence is a man younger than 45 in good health and CMV-seronegative. The CDR3 DNA reads as TGTGCCAGCAGCTTAGGTCGGGGGGGTCTTCAGCCCCAGCATTTT. Translating gives CASSLGRGGLQPQHF.